This T cell receptor beta chain was sequenced for a study of shared T cell receptors in the human thymus. TCRdb's table, derived via immunoSEQ multiplex PCR, lists solely in-frame clones and lacks some. Of about 380,000 clones listed, 95% are singletons. Material for sequencing was thymocytes. The TCR originated in a human donor.

The CDR3 DNA is TGTGCCAGCCTTTATACAAGGGGGCCGAACACTGAAGCTTTCTTT. This gives the protein CASLYTRGPNTEAFF. V is TRBV27 and J is TRBJ1-1; 7 bases are a match to TRBD1. This CDR3 is 15 amino acids long. Germline V gives CDR1 MNHEY, CDR2 SMNVEV (reference sequence). The V segment lost 8 bases and the J segment 1 base; nucleotides outside the gene matches: 10.